The 22 T cell receptor beta chains listed next were all sequenced from one sample in a study of naive and memory T cell subsets. The library had UMIs added by 3' ligation of an oligonucleotide to TCR cDNA. Ligated cDNA underwent four rounds of PCR with nested alpha and beta constant region primers and SP2. TCRdb recomputed calls from the UMI-ligation and nested PCR reads with MiXCR, one row per CDR3 protein. The table lists 25,000 to 30,000 distinct CDR3 sequences, around 5% of them singletons, with around 7% in the top ten. Specimen: blood. The receptors here all came from an adult in good health.

In its sample, this clonotype was seen many times. V and J are TRBV5-1 and TRBJ2-7; the D gene could be TRBD1 or TRBD2 (5 bases each). Trimming took off 2 bases at V and 4 bases at J, with 28 bases between the two ends. This CDR3 has 19 residues. Germline CDR1 SGHRS, CDR2 YFSETQ. The CDR3 DNA reads TGCGCCAGCAGCTTCCGGGGCACTGGTGCCGGGACCCAATCTTACGAGCAGTACTTC. Translation gives CASSFRGTGAGTQSYEQYF.

This clonotype has at least ten counts. The chain's CDR3 is CASAPAPGNTIYF. DNA of the CDR3: TGTGCTAGTGCCCCCGCACCTGGAAACACCATATATTTT. The V gene is TRBV12-5, the J gene TRBJ1-3, with D uncertain. Germline assignment: CDR1 LGHNT and CDR2 FRNRAP. V was pared by 7 bases and J by 2 bases, with 9 bases between. The CDR3 covers 13 residues.

There are many counts of this clonotype. V gene TRBV4-3 combines with J gene TRBJ1-2; TRBD1 matches at 8 bases. Germline V CDR1 and CDR2: LGHNA, YSLEER. The CDR3 loop spans 17 amino acids. The V and J ends lost 0 bases and 0 bases, in that order; junction bases with no gene match: 6. The CDR3 DNA sequence: TGCGCCAGCAGCCAAGAAGGGACAGGAGCACCTAACTATGGCTACACCTTC. This sequence encodes CASSQEGTGAPNYGYTF.

This clonotype was counted ten times or more. The gene calls are TRBV4-2 and TRBJ2-7; TRBD1 or TRBD2 may be the D gene (5 bases each). The CDR3 contains 14 residues. CDR1 is LGHNA, CDR2 YNFKEQ, per germline. Trimming cost V 4 bases and J 2 bases, with 12 bases left between them. Here the CDR3 reads CASSLEGNPYEQYF. The CDR3 nucleotides are TGTGCCAGCAGCCTAGAGGGGAACCCCTACGAGCAGTACTTC.

This clonotype is labeled as medium-sized (0.01 to 0.1%). The chain carries TRBV29-1 and TRBJ2-1, with no clear D. CDR1 is SQVTM and CDR2 is ANQGSEA in the germline V gene. The CDR3 extends over 13 amino acids. The V end was cut by 7 bases, the J end by 7 bases, with 17 bases between. As DNA, the CDR3 is TGCAGCGCCTCCTCCCACTCTAAGAATGAGCAGTTCTTC. It codes for CSASSHSKNEQFF.

V usage is TRBV7-9 and J usage is TRBJ1-4; the match to TRBD1 covers 9 bases. Germline V CDR1 and CDR2: SEHNR, FQNEAQ (reference sequence). This CDR3 comprises 17 residues. Trimming cost V 1 base and J 1 base; bases outside gene matches: 4. The DNA of the CDR3 is TGTGCCAGCAGCTTAGACAGGGGGCGAGGAACTAATGAAAAACTGTTTTTT. It specifies CASSLDRGRGTNEKLFF. Variable domain in full (rest from reference TRBV7-9 and TRBJ1-4): DTGVSQNPRHKITKRGQNVTFRCDPISEHNRLYWYRQTLGQGPEFLTYFQNEAQLEKSRLLSDRFSAERPKGSFSTLEIQRTEQGDSAMYLCASSLDRGRGTNEKLFFGSGTQLSVL.

This clonotype was observed many times. The chain combines TRBV29-1 with TRBJ2-5; D ambiguous. The germline gives CDR1 SQVTM, CDR2 ANQGSEA. This CDR3 region has 14 residues. Trimming shortened V by 7 bases and J by 5 bases, and 20 bases separated the two germline ends. CDR3 in DNA: TGCAGCGGTCGCCCCTGGGGAAATGGTGAGACCCAGTACTTC. This gives the protein CSGRPWGNGETQYF.

This clonotype has only a few counts. The chain carries TRBV29-1 and TRBJ1-2; TRBD1 agrees at 8 bases. J gave up 8 bases and V 5 bases, and 13 bases lay outside the gene matches. Germline V CDR1 and CDR2: SQVTM, ANQGSEA. The CDR3 spans 14 residues. In nucleotides, the CDR3 is TGCAGCGTTACAACGGGACAGGAGACTCGGGGCTACACCTTC. Its translation is CSVTTGQETRGYTF. Drawing the rest from reference TRBV29-1 and TRBJ1-2, the complete variable domain is SAVISQKPSRDICQRGTSLTIQCQVDSQVTMMFWYRQQPGQSLTLIATANQGSEATYESGFVIDKFPISRPNLTFSTLTVSNMSPEDSSIYLCSVTTGQETRGYTFGSGTRLTVV.

This chain joins TRBV7-9 and TRBJ2-7, with TRBD1 matching 9 bases. This CDR3 region has 16 residues. Germline trimming cut 5 bases from V and 6 bases from J; bases unmatched to any gene: 14. The germline gives CDR1 SEHNR, CDR2 FQNEAQ (reference sequence). The CDR3 nucleotides are TGTGCCAGCAGCCCGTCGGGACAGGGATCTTCCGCCGAGCAGTACTTC. It yields the protein CASSPSGQGSSAEQYF.

This clonotype was detected ten times or more. This chain joins TRBV29-1 and TRBJ1-2, with TRBD1 as a possible D gene (6 bases). The CDR3 loop spans 12 amino acids. The V end was cut by 7 bases, the J end by 3 bases, with 12 bases between. Germline assignment: CDR1 SQVTM and CDR2 ANQGSEA. CDR3 sequence reads: CSAAAGDYGYTF. The CDR3 DNA reads TGCAGCGCCGCGGCAGGGGACTATGGCTACACCTTC.

This clonotype was seen repeatedly, ten times or more. The chain has TRBV4-1 and TRBJ2-3; 8 bases fit TRBD2. The CDR3 loop spans 16 amino acids. CDR1 MGHRA and CDR2 YSYEKL come from the germline V gene. J gave up 0 bases and V 4 bases, and 6 bases lay outside the gene matches. CDR3 in DNA: TGCGCCAGCAGCCTCCCTAGCGGGCTCAGCACAGATACGCAGTATTTT. Its protein is CASSLPSGLSTDTQYF.

This clonotype is labeled as medium-sized. The V and J genes are TRBV20-1 and TRBJ1-1; tentatively, D is TRBD1 (5 bases). Per the germline V gene, CDR1 is DFQATT and CDR2 is SNEGSKA (reference sequence). This CDR3 contains 14 residues. Trimming cost V 1 base and J 5 bases, with 14 bases left between them. Here the CDR3 DNA reads TGCAGTGCTAGAGGAGGAGGGACCGAAACTGAAGCTTTCTTT. Translated, it gives CSARGGGTETEAFF.

The sample holds many counts of this clonotype. The chain employs TRBV7-9 and TRBJ1-6; 8 nucleotides agree with TRBD1. The CDR3 is 14 amino acids. The junction had 3 bases not matched to a gene; V was cut back by 6 bases and J by 5 bases. Per the germline V gene, CDR1 is SEHNR and CDR2 is FQNEAQ (reference sequence). The CDR3 protein is CASSSQGDNSPLHF. The CDR3 nucleotides are TGTGCCAGCAGTTCACAGGGGGATAATTCACCCCTCCACTTT.

This clonotype was recorded many times. The rearrangement links TRBV27 to TRBJ1-6; D remains unclear. V lost 6 bases, J lost 7 bases, and 13 bases lay in between. Germline assignment: CDR1 MNHEY and CDR2 SMNVEV (reference sequence). The CDR3 totals 14 residues. In nucleotides, the CDR3 is TGTGCCAGCAGCCTGAGAGCCGAGAATTCACCCCTCCACTTT. This gives the protein CASSLRAENSPLHF.

This clonotype occurred a few times. The chain employs TRBV7-3 and TRBJ2-2; D perhaps matches TRBD2 (5 bases). Between the trimmed V and J ends, which lost 0 bases and 1 base, there was a span of 15 bases. This CDR3 contains 18 residues. The germline CDR1 and CDR2 sequences are SGHTA and FQGTGA. CDR3 DNA: TGTGCCAGCAGCTTAACCTCTCTAGCCAGCGGGAACACCGGGGAGCTGTTTTTT. Protein: CASSLTSLASGNTGELFF. The full variable domain, completed using reference TRBV7-3 and TRBJ2-2, is GAGVSQTPSNKVTEKGKYVELRCDPISGHTALYWYRQSLGQGPEFLIYFQGTGAADDSGLPNDRFFAVRPEGSVSTLKIQRTERGDSAVYLCASSLTSLASGNTGELFFGEGSRLTVL.

This clonotype was recorded at least ten times. The genes are TRBV28 and TRBJ2-7; the D gene is possibly TRBD1 (6 bases). CDR1 and CDR2 (germline): MDHEN, SYDVKM. Trimming pared 1 base from V and 2 bases from J, leaving 15 bases between. The CDR3 runs to 16 residues. The CDR3 loop reads CASSLYEGGIPYEQYF. CDR3 coding DNA: TGTGCCAGCAGTTTATATGAAGGGGGAATTCCCTACGAGCAGTACTTC.

This clonotype is medium-sized. The CDR3: CASLFGDEQFF. CDR3 in DNA: TGTGCCAGCCTTTTTGGAGATGAGCAGTTCTTC. This chain connects TRBV6-1 to TRBJ2-1; D not certain. Germline V lookup: CDR1 MNHNS, CDR2 SASEGT. V was pared by 8 bases and J by 8 bases, with 10 bases between. This CDR3 has 11 residues.

At least ten counts were recorded for this clonotype. V usage is TRBV19 and J usage is TRBJ1-2, with a tentative D call TRBD1 (5 bases). The germline gives CDR1 LNHDA, CDR2 SQIVND (reference sequence). The CDR3 runs to 13 residues. The V and J ends lost 6 bases and 4 bases respectively, with 12 bases between them. For the CDR3, the DNA is TGTGCCAGTAGGTCCGGGACTTCCTATGGCTACACCTTC. It specifies CASRSGTSYGYTF.

The table lists this clonotype with a few counts. This chain connects TRBV20-1 to TRBJ1-2; perhaps TRBD1 as D (5 bases). Trimming took off 2 bases at V and 12 bases at J, with 22 bases between the two ends. CDR1 is DFQATT and CDR2 is SNEGSKA in the germline V gene (reference sequence). CDR3 length: 14 residues. The CDR3 spells CSARNRDAAGGDTF. The CDR3 DNA follows: TGCAGTGCTAGAAACCGGGACGCTGCCGGCGGCGACACCTTC.

This clonotype has ten or more counts. V gene TRBV29-1 combines with J gene TRBJ1-1; no definite D call. Germline assignment: CDR1 SQVTM and CDR2 ANQGSEA. V was clipped by 4 bases and J by 4 bases, with 16 bases between them. This CDR3 spans 14 amino acids. In DNA form, the CDR3 reads TGCAGCGTTGGGGGAAACCCCTCGGGCACTGAAGCTTTCTTT. This encodes CSVGGNPSGTEAFF. Variable domain in full (rest from reference TRBV29-1 and TRBJ1-1): SAVISQKPSRDICQRGTSLTIQCQVDSQVTMMFWYRQQPGQSLTLIATANQGSEATYESGFVIDKFPISRPNLTFSTLTVSNMSPEDSSIYLCSVGGNPSGTEAFFGQGTRLTVV.

The chain has TRBV5-6 and TRBJ1-1; D is unclear. The CDR3 has 13 amino acids. Per germline, CDR1 SGHDT and CDR2 YYEEEE. Trimming pared 1 base from V and 0 bases from J, leaving 4 bases between. The CDR3 DNA sequence: TGTGCCAGCAGCTTGAATATGAACACTGAAGCTTTCTTT. As protein: CASSLNMNTEAFF. Based on the CDR3 plus reference TRBV5-6 and TRBJ1-1, the full variable domain is DAGVTQSPTHLIKTRGQQVTLRCSPKSGHDTVSWYQQALGQGPQFIFQYYEEEERQRGNFPDRFSGHQFPNYSSELNVNALLLGDSALYLCASSLNMNTEAFFGQGTRLTVV.

There are a few counts of this clonotype. The gene calls are TRBV18 and TRBJ2-1, with 10 nucleotides matching TRBD2. Germline CDR1 KGHSH, CDR2 LQKENI. The CDR3 covers 15 residues. V was clipped by 6 bases and J by 3 bases; unmatched bases: 5. The CDR3: CASSHGLADYNEQFF. The CDR3 nucleotides are TGTGCCAGCTCCCACGGACTAGCGGACTACAATGAGCAGTTCTTC.